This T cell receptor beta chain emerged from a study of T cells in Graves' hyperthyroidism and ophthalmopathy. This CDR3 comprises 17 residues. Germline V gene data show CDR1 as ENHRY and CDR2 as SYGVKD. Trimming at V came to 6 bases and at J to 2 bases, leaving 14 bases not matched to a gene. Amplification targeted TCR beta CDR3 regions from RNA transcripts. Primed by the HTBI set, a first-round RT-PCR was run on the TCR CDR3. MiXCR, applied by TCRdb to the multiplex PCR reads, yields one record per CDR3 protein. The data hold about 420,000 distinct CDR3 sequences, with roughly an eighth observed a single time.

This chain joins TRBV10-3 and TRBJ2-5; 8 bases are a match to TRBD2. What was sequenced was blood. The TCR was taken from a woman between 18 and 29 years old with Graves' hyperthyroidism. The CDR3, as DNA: TGTGCCATCAGCGGAACGGGGGGGGATACGCCACAAGAGACCCAGTACTTC. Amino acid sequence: CAISGTGGDTPQETQYF.